This T cell receptor beta chain stems from a study of shared clonotypes between healthy human individuals. About the research overall: Each donor's CD8 memory used one plate, CD8 naive two, each CD4 subset three.

Of note for this clone: The antigen is undetermined.

Findings of the study overall: As a rule, naive subsets had a larger estimated richness than memory subsets.

Germline V gene sequence: CDR1 LNHDA, CDR2 SQIVND (reference sequence). Trimming shortened V by 5 bases and J by 0 bases, and 14 bases separated the two germline ends. The CDR3 has 15 amino acids. The run depth of the assay was deep. In the sorted-subset replicate PCRs, 200 ng DNA, 30,000 or so T cell genomes, was used. Profiling relied on immunoSEQ multiplex PCR, and the TCRdb table lists in-frame clones only, not all of them. The sample holds roughly 720,000 clones, 90% seen once. This chain uses TRBV19 with TRBJ2-7; no clear D gene. This TCR was sampled from a man aged 18 to 29 in good health. Some clones in this sample may be carry-over from other donors' samples. The sample consisted of memory CD8+ T cells from PBMCs. The subset: CD45RO+ cells pooled with CCR7-negative TemRA cells. CDR3 coding DNA: TGTGCCAGTAGTGGGCCAGCTGACGACTCCTACGAGCAGTACTTC. This sequence encodes CASSGPADDSYEQYF.